This T cell receptor beta chain emerged from a study of beta chain features in type 1 diabetes. This clone was detected only a few times. Sequenced material consisted of expressed TCRB transcripts (all of the isolated RNA was reverse transcribed). The repertoire was sequenced with immunoSEQ multiplex PCR; TCRdb's copy has only in-frame clones and lacks some. The sample has under 950,000 clones; 17% are singletons. Per germline, CDR1 KGHSH and CDR2 LQKENI. The V end was cut by 3 bases, the J end by 2 bases, with 10 bases between. The CDR3 covers 14 residues. Sequences were obtained from naive CD4+ T cells from blood. This chain joins TRBV18 and TRBJ1-1; D gene ambiguous. This TCR was recovered from a young woman in good health. CDR3 region: CASSPQYFNTEAFF. The CDR3 DNA sequence: TGTGCCAGCTCACCTCAGTACTTCAACACTGAAGCTTTCTTT.